The clone carrying this T cell receptor beta chain was observed at least ten times. Its target is not known. For repertoire sequencing, the TCR beta CDR3 regions were amplified from RNA transcripts. A first-round RT-PCR used HTBI primers, followed by a second-round multiplex PCR. TCRdb reprocessed the multiplex PCR reads via MiXCR and lists one record per CDR3 protein. The sample has around 400,000 distinct CDR3 sequences; about 17% are singletons. These data belong to a study of Graves' ophthalmopathy and Graves' hyperthyroidism. Per the germline V gene, CDR1 is SEHNR and CDR2 is FQNEAQ (reference sequence). V gave up 5 bases and J gave up 4 bases; unmatched junction bases: 7. The CDR3 covers 15 residues. The study, taken as a whole, reports: The majority of expanded thyroid clonotypes above 0.001 frequency also occurred in blood. Discrimination between ophthalmopathy and stable hyperthyroidism by a 13-signature model showed roughly 88% sensitivity and 65% to 84% specificity.

Sequencing was performed on peripheral blood. The sequence derives from a woman aged 18-35 years with Graves' ophthalmopathy. The chain carries TRBV7-9 and TRBJ2-2; 7 bases are shared with TRBD1. CDR3 DNA sequence: TGTGCCAGCAGCCCAAGACAGGGACGCACCGGGGAGCTGTTTTTT. Residues: CASSPRQGRTGELFF.